These T cell receptor beta chains were read from a single sample in a study of lymphopenia after photon versus proton radiotherapy. Profiling relied on immunoSEQ multiplex PCR, and the TCRdb table lists in-frame clones only, not all of them. Seen here are about 26,000 clones, roughly 85% observed once, and the top ten hold roughly 5.5%. The source was peripheral blood, collected from a patient treated with photon-based radiotherapy. The receptors here all came from a man aged 25 to 40 with gastric cancer. The CDR3 runs from the conserved cysteine through the conserved F or W. The order of the fields is J gene, clone size, V gene, D gene, CDR3 DNA, CDR3 protein. D genes are given only for firm matches. The listing skips clone size in some rows; elsewhere it reads once, few, many or a size class.

J: TRBJ2-7
size: once
V: TRBV15
D: .
DNA: TGTGCCACCAGCAGAGATCGCGCGGGACCGACGCTCCTAGCCGAGCAGTACTTC
CDR3: CATSRDRAGPTLLAEQYF

J: TRBJ2-5
size: .
V: TRBV29-1
D: .
DNA: TGCAGCGCCGTTATTGGGCCAGGGGTGGCCGAGACCCAGTACTTC
CDR3: CSAVIGPGVAETQYF

J: TRBJ1-2
size: .
V: TRBV27
D: .
DNA: TGTGCCAGCAGTCCATACAGCGCTAACTATGGCTACACCTTC
CDR3: CASSPYSANYGYTF

J: TRBJ1-2
size: .
V: TRBV5-6
D: .
DNA: TGTGCCAGCAGCTTGGGGTACAGACGGAGCTATGGCTACACCTTC
CDR3: CASSLGYRRSYGYTF

J: TRBJ1-4
size: few
V: TRBV19
D: TRBD1
DNA: TGTGCCAGTAGTACCAGACAGGGTAATGAAAAACTGTTTTTT
CDR3: CASSTRQGNEKLFF

J: TRBJ2-3
size: .
V: TRBV5-1
D: .
DNA: TGCGCCAGCAGCTTTAACTCGGTCACAGATACGCAGTATTTT
CDR3: CASSFNSVTDTQYF

J: TRBJ1-1
size: .
V: TRBV28
D: .
DNA: TGTGCCAGCAGTTTAAGGGACCTGGACACTGAAGCTTTCTTT
CDR3: CASSLRDLDTEAFF

J: TRBJ2-7
size: once
V: TRBV18
D: TRBD2
DNA: TGTGCCAGCTCACATGAGGGACTAGCGGGAGCTAGCGAGCAGTACTTC
CDR3: CASSHEGLAGASEQYF

J: TRBJ2-3
size: .
V: TRBV7-2
D: .
DNA: TGTGCCAGCAGCTTAGGAGGGGGACGGCTCAGGAAGTCAGATACGCAGTATTTT
CDR3: CASSLGGGRLRKSDTQYF

J: TRBJ1-4
size: few
V: TRBV4-1
D: TRBD1
DNA: TGCGCCAGCAGCCGGGACAGGGGGGGTGAAAAACTGTTTTTT
CDR3: CASSRDRGGEKLFF

J: TRBJ2-2
size: .
V: TRBV7-8
D: .
DNA: TGTGCCAGCAGCTTATATGGGGGAGTAGGCACCGGGGAGCTGTTTTTT
CDR3: CASSLYGGVGTGELFF

J: TRBJ1-4
size: .
V: TRBV18
D: .
DNA: TGTGCCAGCTCTTCTTCGGGTCCGCCTAATGAAAAACTGTTTTTT
CDR3: CASSSSGPPNEKLFF

J: TRBJ1-5
size: .
V: TRBV6-6
D: .
DNA: TGTGCCAGCAGCCCGAATAGCAATCAGCCCCAGCATTTT
CDR3: CASSPNSNQPQHF

J: TRBJ2-1
size: .
V: TRBV5-1
D: .
DNA: TGCGCCAGCAGCTTCGCGACAGCCGACTCCTACAATGAGCAGTTCTTC
CDR3: CASSFATADSYNEQFF

J: TRBJ2-5
size: .
V: TRBV28
D: TRBD1
DNA: TGTGCCAGCAGTTCCCGATGGGGACAGGGGGCGGGGGAGACCCAGTACTTC
CDR3: CASSSRWGQGAGETQYF

J: TRBJ2-7
size: .
V: TRBV9
D: .
DNA: TGTGCCAGCAGCGTAGAGGGCCCCTACGAGCAGTACTTC
CDR3: CASSVEGPYEQYF

J: TRBJ1-4
size: few
V: TRBV11-3
D: .
DNA: TGTGCCAGCAGCTCCGGGCCCTACATTCTAACTAATGAAAAACTGTTTTTT
CDR3: CASSSGPYILTNEKLFF

J: TRBJ2-1
size: .
V: TRBV19
D: .
DNA: TGTGCCAGTAGTATCTTTGGTGGGGAGCAGTTCTTC
CDR3: CASSIFGGEQFF

J: TRBJ2-3
size: once
V: TRBV9
D: TRBD2
DNA: TGTGCCAGCAGCGTAGGTCCTAGCGGGGGGTCCGATACGCAGTATTTT
CDR3: CASSVGPSGGSDTQYF

J: TRBJ1-3
size: .
V: TRBV4-3
D: .
DNA: TGCGCCAGCAGCCAAGATATGTCAGGAAACACCATATATTTT
CDR3: CASSQDMSGNTIYF

J: TRBJ1-4
size: .
V: TRBV6-5
D: .
DNA: TGTGCCAGCAGTTCGGTATTTGGGGAAAAACTGTTTTTT
CDR3: CASSSVFGEKLFF

J: TRBJ1-6
size: .
V: TRBV28
D: .
DNA: TGTGCCAGCAGTTTGGGGACCGACTATTCACCCCTCCACTTT
CDR3: CASSLGTDYSPLHF

J: TRBJ2-7
size: .
V: TRBV10-3
D: .
DNA: TGTGCCATCAGTGAAAGAGGGATCTCCGAGCAGTACTTC
CDR3: CAISERGISEQYF

J: TRBJ1-2
size: .
V: TRBV7-8
D: .
DNA: TGTGCCAGCAGCTCAAAATTCAGCGATTCTAACTATGGCTACACCTTC
CDR3: CASSSKFSDSNYGYTF

J: TRBJ2-5
size: .
V: TRBV6-1
D: TRBD2
DNA: TGTGCCAGCAGTGAAGCGCAACTAGCGAAGAAGACCCAGTACTTC
CDR3: CASSEAQLAKKTQYF

J: TRBJ2-6
size: .
V: TRBV4-2
D: .
DNA: TGTGCCAGCAGCCAGGAAGGGGATGCTGGGGCCAACGTCCTGACTTTC
CDR3: CASSQEGDAGANVLTF

J: TRBJ2-5
size: .
V: TRBV14
D: TRBD2
DNA: TGTGCCAGCAGCCTCGTGAGGGGACTAGTGAACGAGACCCAGTACTTC
CDR3: CASSLVRGLVNETQYF

J: TRBJ1-4
size: .
V: TRBV5-1
D: .
DNA: TGCGCCAGCAGCTTGGGATCGAATGAAAAACTGTTTTTT
CDR3: CASSLGSNEKLFF

J: TRBJ1-5
size: .
V: TRBV2
D: TRBD1
DNA: TGTGCCAGCAGTACAGGGGGTTCTAATCAGCCCCAGCATTTT
CDR3: CASSTGGSNQPQHF

J: TRBJ2-1
size: .
V: TRBV13
D: TRBD2
DNA: TGTGCCAGCAGCTTAGCCCCTAGCGGGAAGGGAGGCAATGAGCAGTTCTTC
CDR3: CASSLAPSGKGGNEQFF

J: TRBJ1-5
size: once
V: TRBV6-1
D: .
DNA: TGTGCCAGCAGTGATCTTAGCAATCAGCCCCAGCATTTT
CDR3: CASSDLSNQPQHF

J: TRBJ1-3
size: .
V: TRBV18
D: .
DNA: TGTGCCAGCTCACCAAATGGACAGAGCTCTGGAAACACCATATATTTT
CDR3: CASSPNGQSSGNTIYF

J: TRBJ2-1
size: .
V: TRBV2
D: .
DNA: TGTGCCAGCAGTGAAGCGCTAGTTCTGTTCTTC
CDR3: CASSEALVLFF

J: TRBJ2-5
size: once
V: TRBV5-4
D: .
DNA: TGTGCCAGCAGCTCCGAAGGGGGCCAAGAGACCCAGTACTTC
CDR3: CASSSEGGQETQYF

J: TRBJ2-6
size: few
V: TRBV28
D: TRBD1
DNA: TGTGCCAGCTTAGGCAGGGGGCAGCCTGGGGCCAACGTCCTGACTTTC
CDR3: CASLGRGQPGANVLTF

J: TRBJ2-3
size: once
V: TRBV18
D: .
DNA: TGTGCCAGCTCACCGTCTGTGGGGGGCGGCACAGATACGCAGTATTTT
CDR3: CASSPSVGGGTDTQYF

J: TRBJ1-2
size: .
V: TRBV6-5
D: .
DNA: TGTGCCAGCAGTTACTCTACCTCGGGCTATGGCTACACCTTC
CDR3: CASSYSTSGYGYTF

J: TRBJ2-7
size: .
V: TRBV5-1
D: .
DNA: TGCGCCAGCAGCTTTGAGGGATATTACGAGCAGTACTTC
CDR3: CASSFEGYYEQYF

J: TRBJ1-1
size: once
V: TRBV28
D: .
DNA: TGTGCCTGCTGGACGGGGGAGAACACTGAAGCTTTCTTT
CDR3: CACWTGENTEAFF

J: TRBJ2-2
size: .
V: TRBV5-4
D: .
DNA: TGTGCCAGCAGCTTGGATCAACCGGGGACCGGGGAGCTGTTTTTT
CDR3: CASSLDQPGTGELFF

J: TRBJ2-7
size: .
V: TRBV12-5
D: .
DNA: TGTGCTAGTGGTTTGGGACAGGCACCCTTCTACGAGCAGTACTTC
CDR3: CASGLGQAPFYEQYF

J: TRBJ2-4
size: .
V: TRBV2
D: .
DNA: TGTGCCAGCAGCCCCGAAAACATTCAGTACTTC
CDR3: CASSPENIQYF

J: TRBJ1-6
size: .
V: TRBV5-6
D: TRBD1
DNA: TGTGCCAGCAGCGCCGGACAGGGGGTTTCACCCCTCCACTTT
CDR3: CASSAGQGVSPLHF

J: TRBJ2-1
size: once
V: TRBV15
D: TRBD2
DNA: TGTGCCATCAGAAAGACTAGCGTCGATGAGCAGTTCTTC
CDR3: CAIRKTSVDEQFF

J: TRBJ1-5
size: .
V: TRBV7-9
D: .
DNA: TGTGCCAGCAGCTCCAGTGGTCAGCCCCAGCATTTT
CDR3: CASSSSGQPQHF

J: TRBJ2-2
size: .
V: TRBV4-3
D: TRBD1
DNA: TGCGCCAGCAGCCCCGACAGGGGGCAGGACACCGGGGAGCTGTTTTTT
CDR3: CASSPDRGQDTGELFF

J: TRBJ2-1
size: .
V: TRBV11-1
D: TRBD2
DNA: TGTGCCAGCAGCTTAACTAGCGGGGGATACAATGAGCAGTTCTTC
CDR3: CASSLTSGGYNEQFF